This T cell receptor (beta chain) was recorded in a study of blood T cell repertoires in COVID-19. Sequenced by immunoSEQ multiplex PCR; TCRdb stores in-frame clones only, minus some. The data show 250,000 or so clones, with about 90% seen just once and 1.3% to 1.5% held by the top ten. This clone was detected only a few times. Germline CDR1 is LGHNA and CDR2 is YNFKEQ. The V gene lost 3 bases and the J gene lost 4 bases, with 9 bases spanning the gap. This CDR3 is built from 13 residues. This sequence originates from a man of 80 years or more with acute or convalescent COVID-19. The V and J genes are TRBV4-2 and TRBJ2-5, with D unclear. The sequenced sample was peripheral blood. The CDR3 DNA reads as TGTGCCAGCAGCCAGTCGGTGAGAGAGACCCAGTACTTC. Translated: CASSQSVRETQYF.